The 22 T cell receptor beta chains reported below all come from one sample, sequenced in a study of OX40 agonist ivuxolimab in advanced cancers. Generated by immunoSEQ multiplex PCR, the TCRdb table keeps only in-frame clones and is missing some. The sample holds about 82,000 clones, around four fifths seen once. The source was CD4+ or CD8+ T cells sorted from blood, collected in a trial of the OX40 agonist ivuxolimab. These receptors were taken from an adult with an advanced solid tumor such as melanoma, head and neck, liver or kidney cancer.

Ten or more counts support this clone. The genes are TRBV7-6 and TRBJ1-1; D is uncertain. V was shortened by 5 bases and J by 3 bases, with 19 bases between the two germline ends. CDR1 is SGHVS, CDR2 FNYEAQ, per germline. This CDR3 contains 16 residues. In DNA, the CDR3 is TGTGCCAGCAGCCGAGAGGCTCGTGGTGTGGACACTGAAGCTTTCTTT. Translating gives CASSREARGVDTEAFF.

The chain has TRBV11-3 and TRBJ2-7, with 10 bases that match TRBD1. This CDR3 has 14 amino acids. V lost 6 bases and J lost 2; bases outside the gene matches: 4. The germline V gene has CDR1 SGHNT and CDR2 YENEEA. Here the CDR3 reads CASSPGQGTYEQYF. The CDR3, as DNA: TGTGCCAGCAGTCCGGGACAGGGGACCTACGAGCAGTACTTC. The whole variable domain, remainder taken from reference TRBV11-3 and TRBJ2-7, is EAGVVQSPRYKIIEKKQPVAFWCNPISGHNTLYWYLQNLGQGPELLIRYENEEAVDDSQLPKDRFSAERLKGVDSTLKIQPAELGDSAVYLCASSPGQGTYEQYFGPGTRLTVT.

The chain recombines TRBV5-6 with TRBJ1-2; D remains ambiguous. The ends were cut back, 1 base at V and 8 bases at J, with 9 bases in the middle. The length of the CDR3 is 12 residues. Germline CDR1 SGHDT, CDR2 YYEEEE. CDR3 amino acids: CASSLSLRGYTF. The CDR3, as DNA: TGTGCCAGCAGCTTGAGTCTGAGGGGCTACACCTTC.

As for this clone: A junction boundary mismatches the germline segment, possibly from a read error. The chain couples TRBV7-7 to TRBJ2-1; 8 bases map to TRBD1. There are 17 residues in the CDR3. Per the germline V gene, CDR1 is SSHAT and CDR2 is FNYEAQ (reference sequence). CDR3 nucleotide sequence: TGTGCTAGCAGCCCCGACAGGGGCGCCGGCTCCTACAATGAGCAGTTCTTC. It yields the protein CASSPDRGAGSYNEQFF.

Only a few counts were recorded for this clone. J is TRBJ1-5 and V is TRBV10-1, with TRBD1 as a possible D gene (5 bases). With 6 bases removed from V and 4 bases from J, the gap between germline ends came to 16 bases. Germline CDR1 WNHNN, CDR2 SYGVQD (reference sequence). The CDR3 has 15 amino acids. CDR3 DNA: TGCGCCAGCAGCCTCCGAGTGGGGCGGAATCAGCCCCAGCATTTT. Amino acids: CASSLRVGRNQPQHF.

The chain carries TRBV7-2 and TRBJ2-1, with TRBD1 identical over 9 bases. CDR3 length: 15 residues. The germline gives CDR1 SGHTA, CDR2 FQGNSA. With 5 bases clipped from V and 4 bases from J, the junction kept 6 bases outside the gene matches. Here the CDR3 reads CASSKGQGTYNEQFF. The DNA for the CDR3 is TGTGCCAGCAGCAAAGGACAGGGGACGTACAATGAGCAGTTCTTC.

The chain has TRBV5-4 and TRBJ2-2; 7 bases map to TRBD2. CDR1 is SGHNT, CDR2 YYREEE, per germline (reference sequence). Germline trimming cut 4 bases from V and 1 base from J; bases unmatched to any gene: 7. CDR3 size: 16 residues. CDR3 nucleotides: TGTGCCAGCAGCAGAATGAGCGGGGTGAACACCGGGGAGCTGTTTTTT. Its translation is CASSRMSGVNTGELFF.

The genes are TRBV6-5 and TRBJ1-4; D is possibly TRBD1 (6 bases). V lost 2 bases to trimming and J lost 8 bases, with 12 bases between them. The CDR3 runs 14 residues. The germline CDR1 and CDR2 sequences are MNHEY and SVGAGI. The CDR3 DNA reads as TGTGCCAGCAGTTACGACAGGCTGGAGGAAAAACTGTTTTTT. It translates to CASSYDRLEEKLFF.

The CDR3 is CASSLGDRVTEAFF. The CDR3 DNA is TGCGCCAGCAGCTTAGGGGACAGGGTCACTGAAGCTTTCTTT. J is TRBJ1-1 and V is TRBV5-1; 9 nucleotides align to TRBD1. CDR1 and CDR2 from the germline V gene are SGHRS and YFSETQ. V lost 2 bases to trimming and J lost 4 bases; unmatched junction nucleotides: 3. The CDR3 spans 14 residues.

This sequence joins TRBV2 and TRBJ1-4; no firm D call. Trimming shortened V by 6 bases and J by 2 bases, and 13 bases separated the two germline ends. In germline, CDR1 is SNHLY, CDR2 FYNNEI. The CDR3 consists of 15 residues. The DNA for the CDR3 is TGTGCCAGCAGCACTAGCATTGGGACTAATGAAAAACTGTTTTTT. This encodes CASSTSIGTNEKLFF. Drawing the rest from reference TRBV2 and TRBJ1-4, the complete variable domain is EPEVTQTPSHQVTQMGQEVILRCVPISNHLYFYWYRQILGQKVEFLVSFYNNEISEKSEIFDDQFSVERPDGSNFTLKIRSTKLEDSAMYFCASSTSIGTNEKLFFGSGTQLSVL.

The chain recombines TRBV6-6 with TRBJ1-6; D is possibly TRBD1 (5 bases). CDR1 is MNHNY and CDR2 is SVGAGI in the germline V gene (reference sequence). The CDR3 totals 16 residues. V was pared by 6 bases and J by 6 bases, with 18 bases between. The CDR3 loop is CASSRPQGISNSPLHF. The CDR3 DNA follows: TGTGCCAGCAGCCGCCCCCAGGGTATTAGTAATTCACCCCTCCACTTT.

As concerns this clone: Other DNA sequences within the sample encode an identical CDR3. This chain links TRBV7-2 with TRBJ2-7; D is undetermined. Germline CDR1 SGHTA, CDR2 FQGNSA. Trimming pared 1 base from V and 2 bases from J, leaving 3 bases between. The CDR3 has 12 amino acids. CDR3 protein: CASSLGAYEQYF. CDR3 coding DNA: TGTGCCAGCAGCTTAGGAGCCTACGAGCAGTACTTC.

A few counts support this clone. V gene TRBV6-1 combines with J gene TRBJ2-6; D not certain. Germline V gene data show CDR1 as MNHNS and CDR2 as SASEGT. The V gene lost 1 base and the J gene lost 0 bases, with 7 bases spanning the gap. The CDR3 loop spans 16 amino acids. DNA of the CDR3: TGTGCCAGCAGTGAAGTGGGCAACTCTGGGGCCAACGTCCTGACTTTC. Protein: CASSEVGNSGANVLTF.

The CDR3 sequence is CASSPPGQNTEAFF. The DNA of the CDR3 is TGTGCCAGCTCACCACCGGGACAGAACACTGAAGCTTTCTTT. This sequence joins TRBV18 and TRBJ1-1; maybe TRBD1 (6 bases). Germline values: CDR1 KGHSH, CDR2 LQKENI. The length of the CDR3 is 14 residues. V was clipped by 0 bases and J by 1 base, with 6 bases between them.

There are a few counts of this clone. The V gene is TRBV2, the J gene TRBJ2-7; maybe TRBD1 (5 bases). V gave up 8 bases and J gave up 4 bases, with 12 bases separating them. This CDR3 has 12 amino acids. The germline CDR1 and CDR2 sequences are SNHLY and FYNNEI. DNA of the CDR3: TGTGCCAGCGGCAGGGATGGGTACGAGCAGTACTTC. This encodes CASGRDGYEQYF.

V usage is TRBV7-2 and J usage is TRBJ2-1; perhaps D is TRBD1 or TRBD2 (6 bases each). CDR3 length equals 15 residues. The V end lost 1 base, the J end lost 7 bases, and 14 bases lay between the germline ends. Germline V gives CDR1 SGHTA, CDR2 FQGNSA. In nucleotides, the CDR3 is TGTGCCAGCAGCTTAGAGGGGGGCCCCGGTAATGAGCAGTTCTTC. Amino acid sequence: CASSLEGGPGNEQFF.

The chain carries TRBV7-2 and TRBJ2-7; D not certain. V lost 5 bases and J lost 2, with 13 bases in between. Germline-derived CDR1 and CDR2 are SGHTA and FQGNSA. CDR3 length equals 14 residues. The CDR3 sequence is CASSQDGFAYEQYF. CDR3 nucleotides: TGTGCCAGCAGCCAGGACGGTTTCGCCTACGAGCAGTACTTC.

The rearrangement joins TRBV6-5 to TRBJ2-7; TRBD1 matches at 8 bases. With 8 bases clipped from V and 3 bases from J, the junction kept 6 bases outside the gene matches. CDR1 is MNHEY and CDR2 is SVGAGI in the germline V gene. The CDR3 totals 13 residues. This chain's CDR3 is CASQGASRYEQYF. The CDR3 DNA reads as TGTGCCAGCCAGGGGGCGTCCCGCTACGAGCAGTACTTC.

The chain links TRBV27 to TRBJ1-5; 10 nucleotides agree with TRBD1. The CDR3 covers 15 residues. Trimming took 6 bases from V and 5 from J; bases not matched to a gene: 7. Germline V lookup: CDR1 MNHEY, CDR2 SMNVEV (reference sequence). CDR3 amino acids: CASSQGQGIYQPQHF. The CDR3 coding sequence is TGTGCCAGCAGCCAGGGACAGGGGATATATCAGCCCCAGCATTTT.

The chain has TRBV7-9 and TRBJ2-5; tentatively, D is TRBD2 (5 bases). Gene TRBJ2-7 matches the end of the DNA better, so the J call may be wrong. Germline CDR1 SEHNR, CDR2 FQNEAQ (reference sequence). CDR3 size: 13 residues. The CDR3 sequence: CASSSSGSYEQYF. The CDR3 DNA is TGTGCCAGCAGCTCGTCGGGATCCTACGAGCAGTACTTC.

The V call is TRBV10-3, the J call TRBJ1-3; 8 nucleotides agree with TRBD1. The CDR3 length is 18 residues. Trimming at V came to 2 bases and at J to 2 bases, leaving 11 bases not matched to a gene. Germline-derived CDR1 and CDR2 are ENHRY and SYGVKD. The CDR3 nucleotides read TGTGCCATCAGTGAGCCACTGGACAGGGTCTCGCCTGGAAACACCATATATTTT. This translates into CAISEPLDRVSPGNTIYF.

This clone was recorded a few times. This rearrangement joins TRBV6-5 to TRBJ1-6, with 11 nucleotides matching TRBD1. V was pared by 4 bases and J by 15 bases, with 8 bases of the junction left unmatched. Germline CDR1 reads MNHEY; CDR2 reads SVGAGI. CDR3 length equals 14 residues. The CDR3 bases are TGTGCCAGCAGTTTCGCACTGGGACAGGGGGACCTCCACTTT. This sequence encodes CASSFALGQGDLHF.